The clone carrying this TCR beta chain is a singleton in its sample. Per the authors' pipeline: Amplification from reference gene primers served as the basis for estimated nucleated cell counts. Clones were read by immunoSEQ multiplex PCR, and TCRdb kept only the in-frame ones, dropping some. The D gene and trimming were derived from the DNA, and the V and J assignments and clone size from that table. The table has some 670,000 clones, about nine tenths seen once; the top ten hold over 0.2%. The data stem from a study of blood T cell repertoires in COVID-19. Study in general: The United States, Italy and Spain supplied acute and convalescent COVID-19 samples.

The CDR3 has 16 residues. Trimming at V came to 4 bases and at J to 2 bases, leaving 8 bases not matched to a gene. The germline V gene encodes CDR1 MNHEY and CDR2 SVGAGI. The chain employs TRBV6-5 and TRBJ1-2; TRBD1 agrees at 9 bases. The sample consisted of peripheral blood. This TCR came from a young woman with acute or convalescent COVID-19. CDR3 nucleotides: TGTGCCAGCAGTTTTCCAACCGGACAGGGGAACTATGGCTACACCTTC. Amino acids: CASSFPTGQGNYGYTF.